This T cell receptor beta chain was documented in a study of cytomegalovirus exposure and HLA in healthy donors. Broader study findings: Later work found that TCR association rates differed between HLA loci; DRB1 had the most and HLA-C the fewest.

Between the trimmed V and J ends, which lost 1 base and 0 bases, there was a span of 9 bases. Germline loops: CDR1 GTSNPN, CDR2 SVGIG (reference sequence). The CDR3 length is 14 residues. Remarks on this clone: Antigen specificity is unknown.

This PCR relied on a set of 60 Vbeta primers and 13 Jbeta primers. The data were produced by immunoSEQ multiplex PCR, yet TCRdb's version contains in-frame clones alone and is incomplete. Seen here are more than 150,000 clones, around 80% observed once, and the top ten hold around 3%. This clonotype was obtained from a woman aged 45-60 years in good health and CMV-seropositive. V gene TRBV30 combines with J gene TRBJ1-1; no reliable D call. Sequences were obtained from PBMCs. CDR3 amino acids: CAWSGAALNTEAFF. In DNA form, the CDR3 reads TGTGCCTGGAGTGGGGCAGCCTTGAACACTGAAGCTTTCTTT.